The rows below give T cell receptor beta chains drawn from one sample of a study of blood T cell repertoires in COVID-19. Libraries were prepared by immunoSEQ multiplex PCR; TCRdb keeps only in-frame clonotypes and omits some of them. The sample has some 100,000 clones; 88% are singletons. Sequencing was performed on peripheral blood. These receptors originate from a man aged 45-65 years with COVID-19, enrolled during active disease. CDR3s leave out the opening cysteine and the closing phenylalanine or tryptophan.

CDR3aa	v_gene	j_gene
ASSYTQGSQETQY	TRBV6-6	TRBJ2-5
ASSPNRGGATEAF	TRBV18	TRBJ1-1
ASSKGHRTGGTEAF	TRBV11-1	TRBJ1-1
ASSHQHGELF	TRBV3-1/TRBV3-2	TRBJ2-2
AIRGTGISEAF	TRBV10-3	TRBJ1-1
ASSLAGTGQADTQY	TRBV5-5	TRBJ2-3
AWSDPTGRGHNEQF	TRBV30	TRBJ2-1
ASSQDERGSPDTQY	TRBV4-3	TRBJ2-3
ASSHTGPRTDTQY	TRBV4-3	TRBJ2-3
ASSRTGEAEAF	TRBV3-1/TRBV3-2	TRBJ1-1
ASSLGQGVGQPQH	TRBV5-1	TRBJ1-5
ASSTSRDRDGYT	TRBV19	TRBJ1-2
AIRQGLQETQY	TRBV10-3	TRBJ2-5
ASSPSMRGEMGNEQF	TRBV7-8	TRBJ2-1
AISEPSSGGNTIY	TRBV10-3	TRBJ1-3
ASSSDLDTPLYNEQF	TRBV6-2/TRBV6-3	TRBJ2-1